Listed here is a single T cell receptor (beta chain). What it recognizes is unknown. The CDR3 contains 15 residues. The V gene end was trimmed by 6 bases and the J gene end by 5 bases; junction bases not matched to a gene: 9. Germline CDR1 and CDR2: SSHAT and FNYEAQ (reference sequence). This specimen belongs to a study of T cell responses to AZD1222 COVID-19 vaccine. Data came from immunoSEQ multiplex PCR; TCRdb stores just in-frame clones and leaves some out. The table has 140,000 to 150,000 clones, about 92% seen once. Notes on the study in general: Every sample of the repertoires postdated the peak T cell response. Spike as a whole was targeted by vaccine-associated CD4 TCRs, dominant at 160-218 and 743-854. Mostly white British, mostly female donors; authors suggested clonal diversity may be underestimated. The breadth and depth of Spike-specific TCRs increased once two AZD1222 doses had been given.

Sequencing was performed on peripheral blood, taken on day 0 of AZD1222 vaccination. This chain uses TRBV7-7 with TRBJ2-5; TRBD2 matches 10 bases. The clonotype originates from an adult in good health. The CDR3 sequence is CASSPVSGGLETQYF. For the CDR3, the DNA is TGTGCCAGCAGTCCTGTTAGCGGGGGGTTGGAGACCCAGTACTTC.